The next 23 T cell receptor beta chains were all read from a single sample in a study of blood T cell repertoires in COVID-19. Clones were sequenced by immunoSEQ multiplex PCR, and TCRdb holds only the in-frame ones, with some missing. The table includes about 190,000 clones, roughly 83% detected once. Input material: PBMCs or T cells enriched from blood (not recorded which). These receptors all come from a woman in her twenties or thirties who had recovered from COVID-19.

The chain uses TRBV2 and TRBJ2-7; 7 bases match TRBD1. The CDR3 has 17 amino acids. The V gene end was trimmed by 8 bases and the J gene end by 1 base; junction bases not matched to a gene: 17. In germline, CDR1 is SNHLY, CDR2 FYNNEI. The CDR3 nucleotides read TGTGCCAGCGAGGGACAGACCATCCCTAGAAAATCCTACGAGCAGTACTTC. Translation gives CASEGQTIPRKSYEQYF.

CDR3 in amino acids: CASSQDHRGPYNYGYTF. Here the CDR3 DNA reads TGTGCCAGCAGCCAAGATCACAGGGGACCCTATAACTATGGCTACACCTTC. This chain links TRBV3-1 (or the pseudogene TRBV3-2) with TRBJ1-2; 7 nucleotides line up with TRBD1. This CDR3 is 17 amino acids long. V was pared by 0 bases and J by 1 base, with 8 bases of the junction left unmatched. Germline CDR1 LGHDT, CDR2 YNNKEL (reference sequence).

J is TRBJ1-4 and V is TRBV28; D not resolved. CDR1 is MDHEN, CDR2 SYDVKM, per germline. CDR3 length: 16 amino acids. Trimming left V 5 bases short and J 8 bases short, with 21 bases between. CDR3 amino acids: CASSDPAGRASEKLFF. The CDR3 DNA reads TGTGCCAGCAGTGATCCCGCGGGGAGGGCGAGCGAAAAACTGTTTTTT. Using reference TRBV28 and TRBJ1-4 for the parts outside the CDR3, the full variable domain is DVKVTQSSRYLVKRTGEKVFLECVQDMDHENMFWYRQDPGLGLRLIYFSYDVKMKEKGDIPEGYSVSREKKERFSLILESASTNQTSMYLCASSDPAGRASEKLFFGSGTQLSVL.

CDR3 region: CASSQRQGAGGEKLFF. In DNA form, the CDR3 reads TGTGCCAGCAGCCAAAGACAGGGGGCGGGAGGCGAAAAACTGTTTTTT. The chain links TRBV3-1 (or the pseudogene TRBV3-2) to TRBJ1-4, with 10 bases identical to TRBD1. V lost 2 bases and J lost 8; bases outside the gene matches: 8. The germline gives CDR1 LGHDT, CDR2 YNNKEL (reference sequence). The CDR3 has 16 residues.

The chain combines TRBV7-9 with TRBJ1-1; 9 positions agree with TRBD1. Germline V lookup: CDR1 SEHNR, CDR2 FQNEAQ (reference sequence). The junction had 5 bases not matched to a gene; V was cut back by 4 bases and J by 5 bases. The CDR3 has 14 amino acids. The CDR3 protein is CASSWGQGGTEAFF. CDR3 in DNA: TGTGCCAGCAGCTGGGGACAGGGAGGGACTGAAGCTTTCTTT.

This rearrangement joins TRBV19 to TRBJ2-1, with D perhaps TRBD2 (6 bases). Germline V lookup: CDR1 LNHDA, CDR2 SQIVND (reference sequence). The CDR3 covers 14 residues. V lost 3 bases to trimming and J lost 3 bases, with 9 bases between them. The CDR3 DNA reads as TGTGCCAGTAGTATTGGGAGGATCTACAATGAGCAGTTCTTC. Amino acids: CASSIGRIYNEQFF.

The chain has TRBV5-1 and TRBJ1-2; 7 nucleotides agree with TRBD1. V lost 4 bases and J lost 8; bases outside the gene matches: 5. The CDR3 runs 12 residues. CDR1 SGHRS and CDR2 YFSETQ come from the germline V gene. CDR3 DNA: TGCGCCAGCAGCACCGGACAGGTCGGCTACACCTTC. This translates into CASSTGQVGYTF.

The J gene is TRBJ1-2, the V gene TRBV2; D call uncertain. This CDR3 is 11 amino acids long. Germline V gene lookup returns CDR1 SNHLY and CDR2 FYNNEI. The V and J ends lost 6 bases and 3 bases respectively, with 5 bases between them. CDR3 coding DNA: TGTGCCAGCAGAACGGACTATGGCTACACCTTC. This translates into CASRTDYGYTF.

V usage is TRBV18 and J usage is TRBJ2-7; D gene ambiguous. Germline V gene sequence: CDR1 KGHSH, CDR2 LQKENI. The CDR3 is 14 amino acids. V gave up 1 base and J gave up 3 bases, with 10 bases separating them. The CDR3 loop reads CASSPQSGDYEQYF. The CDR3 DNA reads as TGTGCCAGCTCACCACAGTCCGGAGACTACGAGCAGTACTTC.

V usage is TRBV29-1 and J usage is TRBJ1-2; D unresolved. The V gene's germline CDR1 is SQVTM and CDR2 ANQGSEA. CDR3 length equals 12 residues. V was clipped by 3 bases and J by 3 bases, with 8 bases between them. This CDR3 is CSVEEADYGYTF. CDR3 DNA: TGCAGCGTTGAGGAAGCGGACTATGGCTACACCTTC.

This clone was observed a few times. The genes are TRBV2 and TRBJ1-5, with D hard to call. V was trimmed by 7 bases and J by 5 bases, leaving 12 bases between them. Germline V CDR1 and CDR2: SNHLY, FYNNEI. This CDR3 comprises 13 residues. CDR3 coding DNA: TGTGCCAGCATTCGGGGTTTGGATCAGCCCCAGCATTTT. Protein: CASIRGLDQPQHF.

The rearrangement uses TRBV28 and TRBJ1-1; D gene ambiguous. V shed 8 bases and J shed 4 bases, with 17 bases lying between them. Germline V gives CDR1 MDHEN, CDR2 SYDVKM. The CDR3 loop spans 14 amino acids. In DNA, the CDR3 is TGTGCCAGCGAAACCCCGGGAGGGATCACTGAAGCTTTCTTT. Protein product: CASETPGGITEAFF.

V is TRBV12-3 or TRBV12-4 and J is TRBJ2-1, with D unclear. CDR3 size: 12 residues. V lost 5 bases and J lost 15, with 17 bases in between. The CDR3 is CASSPPAPATFF. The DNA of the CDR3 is TGTGCCAGCAGTCCACCAGCGCCCGCCACGTTCTTC.

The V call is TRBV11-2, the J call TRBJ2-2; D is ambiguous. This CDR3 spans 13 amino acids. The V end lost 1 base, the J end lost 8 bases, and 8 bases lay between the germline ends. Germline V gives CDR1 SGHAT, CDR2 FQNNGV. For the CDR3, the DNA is TGTGCCAGCAGCTTAGGTTTCACAGGGGAGCTGTTTTTT. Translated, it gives CASSLGFTGELFF. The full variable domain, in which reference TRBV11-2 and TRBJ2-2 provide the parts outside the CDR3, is EAGVAQSPRYKIIEKRQSVAFWCNPISGHATLYWYQQILGQGPKLLIQFQNNGVVDDSQLPKDRFSAERLKGVDSTLKIQPAKLEDSAVYLCASSLGFTGELFFGEGSRLTVL.

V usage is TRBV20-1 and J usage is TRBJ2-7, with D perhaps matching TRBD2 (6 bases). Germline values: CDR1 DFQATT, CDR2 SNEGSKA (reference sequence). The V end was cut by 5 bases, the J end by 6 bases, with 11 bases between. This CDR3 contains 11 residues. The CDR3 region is CSALTRGEQYF. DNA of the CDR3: TGCAGTGCTCTGACTAGAGGCGAGCAGTACTTC.

The CDR3 spells CASSLGGTSVYNEQFF. DNA of the CDR3: TGTGCCAGCAGCTTAGGGGGGACTAGCGTCTACAATGAGCAGTTCTTC. This rearrangement joins TRBV11-3 to TRBJ2-1, with 10 bases fitting TRBD2. Germline CDR1 SGHNT, CDR2 YENEEA. The V and J ends lost 1 base and 3 bases, in that order; junction bases with no gene match: 3. The CDR3 runs to 16 residues.

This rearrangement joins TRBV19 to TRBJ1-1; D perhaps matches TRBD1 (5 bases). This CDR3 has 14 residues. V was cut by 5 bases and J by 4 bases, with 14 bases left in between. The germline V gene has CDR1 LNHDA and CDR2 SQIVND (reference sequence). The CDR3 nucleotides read TGTGCCAGTAGTCCGGGGGGGTCAGGCACTGAAGCTTTCTTT. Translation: CASSPGGSGTEAFF.

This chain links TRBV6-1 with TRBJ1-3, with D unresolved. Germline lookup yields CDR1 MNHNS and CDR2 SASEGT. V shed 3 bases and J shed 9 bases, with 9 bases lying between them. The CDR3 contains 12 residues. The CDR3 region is CASSDEGITIYF. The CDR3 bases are TGTGCCAGCAGTGATGAGGGTATCACCATATATTTT.

CDR3: CASRDSRGGTAQVVAFF. CDR3 in DNA: TGTGCCAGTAGGGACAGTAGAGGAGGAACAGCCCAGGTGGTTGCTTTCTTT. This sequence joins TRBV19 and TRBJ1-1; maybe TRBD1 (6 bases). V was trimmed by 6 bases and J by 11 bases, leaving 31 bases between them. Germline values: CDR1 LNHDA, CDR2 SQIVND (reference sequence). This CDR3 has 17 amino acids.

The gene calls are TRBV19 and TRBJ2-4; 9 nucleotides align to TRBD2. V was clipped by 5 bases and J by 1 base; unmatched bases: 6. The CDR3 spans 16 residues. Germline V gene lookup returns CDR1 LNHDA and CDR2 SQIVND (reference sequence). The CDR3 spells CASSLGTSLAKNIQYF. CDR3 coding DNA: TGTGCCAGTAGTCTAGGGACTAGCTTGGCCAAAAACATTCAGTACTTC.

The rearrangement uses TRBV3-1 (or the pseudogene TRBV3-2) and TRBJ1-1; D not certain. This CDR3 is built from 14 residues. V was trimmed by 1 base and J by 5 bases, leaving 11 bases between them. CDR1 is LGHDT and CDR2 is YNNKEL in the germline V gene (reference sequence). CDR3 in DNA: TGTGCCAGCAGCCAAGGGTTGAGGGAGACTGAAGCTTTCTTT. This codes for CASSQGLRETEAFF.

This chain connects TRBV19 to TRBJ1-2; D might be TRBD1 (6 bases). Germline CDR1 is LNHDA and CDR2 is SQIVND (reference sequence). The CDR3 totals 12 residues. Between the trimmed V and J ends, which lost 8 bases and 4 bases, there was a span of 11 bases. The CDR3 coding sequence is TGTGCCAGTCAGAACAGGGCCTATGGCTACACCTTC. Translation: CASQNRAYGYTF.

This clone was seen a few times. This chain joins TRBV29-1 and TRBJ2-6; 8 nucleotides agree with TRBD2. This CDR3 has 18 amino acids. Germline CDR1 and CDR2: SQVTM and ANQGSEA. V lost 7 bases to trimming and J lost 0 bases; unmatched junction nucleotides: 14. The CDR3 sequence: CSATYSERGSSGANVLTF. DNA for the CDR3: TGCAGCGCGACCTATAGCGAGCGGGGGTCCTCTGGGGCCAACGTCCTGACTTTC.